This TCR beta chain stems from a study of T cell responses to AZD1222 COVID-19 vaccine. Libraries were prepared by immunoSEQ multiplex PCR; TCRdb keeps only in-frame clonotypes and omits some of them. This sample has approximately 100,000 clones; roughly nine tenths occur once, and the top ten carry 45% to 50%. This CDR3 region has 15 residues. In germline, CDR1 is MDHEN, CDR2 SYDVKM. After removal of 5 bases from V and 4 bases from J, the junction contained 7 bases not matched to a gene. This sequence was found in an adult in good health. This chain connects TRBV28 to TRBJ2-1, with 8 positions matching TRBD2. The source material was peripheral blood, sampled on day 0 of AZD1222 vaccination. CDR3 sequence: CASSPLLAEYNEQFF. The CDR3 nucleotides are TGTGCCAGCAGTCCTTTACTAGCGGAGTACAATGAGCAGTTCTTC.